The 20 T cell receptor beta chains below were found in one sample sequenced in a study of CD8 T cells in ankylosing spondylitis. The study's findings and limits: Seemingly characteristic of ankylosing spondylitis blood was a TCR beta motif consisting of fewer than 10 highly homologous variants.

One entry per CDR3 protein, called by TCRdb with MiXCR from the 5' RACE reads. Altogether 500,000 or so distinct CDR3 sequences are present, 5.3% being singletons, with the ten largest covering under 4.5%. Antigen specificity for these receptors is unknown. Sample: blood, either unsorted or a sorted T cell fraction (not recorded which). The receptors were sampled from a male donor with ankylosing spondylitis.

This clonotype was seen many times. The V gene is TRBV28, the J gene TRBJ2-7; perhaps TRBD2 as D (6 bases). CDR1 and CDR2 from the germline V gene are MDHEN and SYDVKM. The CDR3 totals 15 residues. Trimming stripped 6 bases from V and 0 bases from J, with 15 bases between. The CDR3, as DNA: TGTGCCAGCAGCAGGCGTCTAGCGCACTCCTACGAGCAGTACTTC. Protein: CASSRRLAHSYEQYF.

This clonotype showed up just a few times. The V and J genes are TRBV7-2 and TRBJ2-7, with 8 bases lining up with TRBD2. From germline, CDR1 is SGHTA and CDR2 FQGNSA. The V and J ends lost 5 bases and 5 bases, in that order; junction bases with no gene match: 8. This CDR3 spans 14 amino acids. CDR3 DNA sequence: TGTGCCAGCAGCCGTCCGGGACTAGGTCACGAGCAGTACTTC. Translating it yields CASSRPGLGHEQYF. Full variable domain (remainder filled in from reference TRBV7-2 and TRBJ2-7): GAGVSQSPSNKVTEKGKDVELRCDPISGHTALYWYRQSLGQGLEFLIYFQGNSAPDKSGLPSDRFSAERTGGSVSTLTIQRTQQEDSAVYLCASSRPGLGHEQYFGPGTRLTVT.

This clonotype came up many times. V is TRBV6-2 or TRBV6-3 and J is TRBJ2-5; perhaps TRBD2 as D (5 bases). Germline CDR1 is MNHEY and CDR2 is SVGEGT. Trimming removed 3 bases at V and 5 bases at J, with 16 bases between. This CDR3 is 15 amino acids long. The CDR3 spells CASSYGSLGGETQYF. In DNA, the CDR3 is TGTGCCAGCAGTTATGGGAGTTTAGGTGGGGAGACCCAGTACTTC.

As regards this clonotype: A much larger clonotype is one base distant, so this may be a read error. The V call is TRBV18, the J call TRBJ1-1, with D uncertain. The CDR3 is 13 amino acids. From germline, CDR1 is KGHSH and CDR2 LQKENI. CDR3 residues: CDSSGSWNTEAFF. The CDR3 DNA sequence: TGTGACAGCTCGGGCAGTTGGAACACTGAAGCTTTCTTT.

CDR3 DNA: TGCAGTGCTAGCCCACTAGCGGGGGCCAAAAACATTCAGTACTTC. It encodes CSASPLAGAKNIQYF. V usage is TRBV20-1 and J usage is TRBJ2-4, with 10 bases aligning to TRBD2. V was clipped by 3 bases and J by 1 base; unmatched bases: 3. This CDR3 is built from 15 residues. Germline lookup yields CDR1 DFQATT and CDR2 SNEGSKA (reference sequence).

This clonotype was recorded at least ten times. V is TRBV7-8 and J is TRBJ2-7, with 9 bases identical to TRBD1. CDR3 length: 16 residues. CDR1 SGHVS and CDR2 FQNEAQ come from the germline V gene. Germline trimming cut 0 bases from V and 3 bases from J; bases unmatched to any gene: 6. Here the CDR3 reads CASSLARTGDYYEQYF. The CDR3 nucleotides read TGTGCCAGCAGCTTAGCTCGGACAGGGGACTACTACGAGCAGTACTTC.

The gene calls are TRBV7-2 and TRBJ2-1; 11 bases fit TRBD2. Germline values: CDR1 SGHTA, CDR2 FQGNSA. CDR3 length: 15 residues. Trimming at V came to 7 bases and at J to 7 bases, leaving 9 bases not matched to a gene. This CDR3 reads CASTFHLAGGNEQFF. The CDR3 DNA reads TGTGCCAGCACCTTCCACCTAGCGGGAGGAAATGAGCAGTTCTTC. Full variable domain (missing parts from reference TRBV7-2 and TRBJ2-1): GAGVSQSPSNKVTEKGKDVELRCDPISGHTALYWYRQSLGQGLEFLIYFQGNSAPDKSGLPSDRFSAERTGGSVSTLTIQRTQQEDSAVYLCASTFHLAGGNEQFFGPGTRLTVL.

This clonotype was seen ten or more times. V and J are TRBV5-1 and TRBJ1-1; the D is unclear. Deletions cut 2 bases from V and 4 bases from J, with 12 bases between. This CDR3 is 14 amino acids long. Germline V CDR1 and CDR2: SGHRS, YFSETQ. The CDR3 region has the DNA TGCGCCAGCAGCTTTCACCAGGCGAGCACTGAAGCTTTCTTT. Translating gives CASSFHQASTEAFF.

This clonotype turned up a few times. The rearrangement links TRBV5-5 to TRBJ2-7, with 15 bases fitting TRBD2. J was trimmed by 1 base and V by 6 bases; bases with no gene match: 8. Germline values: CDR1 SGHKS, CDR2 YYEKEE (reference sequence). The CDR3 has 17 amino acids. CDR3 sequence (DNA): TGTGCCAGCACTCGGGGACTAGCGGGAGGTCAATCCTACGAGCAGTACTTC. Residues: CASTRGLAGGQSYEQYF.

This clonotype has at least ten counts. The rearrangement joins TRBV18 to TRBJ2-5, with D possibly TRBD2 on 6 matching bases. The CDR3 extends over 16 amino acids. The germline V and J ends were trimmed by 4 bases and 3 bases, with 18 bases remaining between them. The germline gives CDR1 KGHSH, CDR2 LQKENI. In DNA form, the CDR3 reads TGTGCCAGCTCACAGATTTTCCAGGGAGGAGAAGAGACCCAGTACTTC. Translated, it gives CASSQIFQGGEETQYF. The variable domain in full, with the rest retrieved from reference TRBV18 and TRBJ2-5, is NAGVMQNPRHLVRRRGQEARLRCSPMKGHSHVYWYRQLPEEGLKFMVYLQKENIIDESGMPKERFSAEFPKEGPSILRIQQVVRGDSAAYFCASSQIFQGGEETQYFGPGTRLLVL.

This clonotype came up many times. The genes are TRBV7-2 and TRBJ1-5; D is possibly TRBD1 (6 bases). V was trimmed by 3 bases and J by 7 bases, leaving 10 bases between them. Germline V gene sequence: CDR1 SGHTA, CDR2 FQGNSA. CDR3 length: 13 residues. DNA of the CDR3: TGTGCCAGCAGCTTGTTACAGGGCCAGCCCCAGCATTTT. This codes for CASSLLQGQPQHF.

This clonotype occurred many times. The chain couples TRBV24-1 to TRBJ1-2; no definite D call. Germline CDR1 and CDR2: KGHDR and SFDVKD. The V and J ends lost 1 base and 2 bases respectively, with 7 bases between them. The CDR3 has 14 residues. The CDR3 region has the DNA TGTGCCACCAGTGATTTCTCGGGAAACTATGGCTACACCTTC. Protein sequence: CATSDFSGNYGYTF.

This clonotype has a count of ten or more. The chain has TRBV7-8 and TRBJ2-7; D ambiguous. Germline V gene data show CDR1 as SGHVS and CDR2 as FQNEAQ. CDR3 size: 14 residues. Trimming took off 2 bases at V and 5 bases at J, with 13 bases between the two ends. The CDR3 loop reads CASSLSPSGDEQYF. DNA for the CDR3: TGTGCCAGCAGCTTATCTCCCTCCGGCGACGAGCAGTACTTC.

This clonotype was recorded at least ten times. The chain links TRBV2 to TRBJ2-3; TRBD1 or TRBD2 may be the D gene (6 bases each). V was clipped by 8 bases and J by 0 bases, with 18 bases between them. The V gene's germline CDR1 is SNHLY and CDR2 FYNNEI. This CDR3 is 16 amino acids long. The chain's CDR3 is CASGGSTGPSTDTQYF. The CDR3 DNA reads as TGTGCCAGCGGGGGGAGTACAGGGCCTAGCACAGATACGCAGTATTTT.

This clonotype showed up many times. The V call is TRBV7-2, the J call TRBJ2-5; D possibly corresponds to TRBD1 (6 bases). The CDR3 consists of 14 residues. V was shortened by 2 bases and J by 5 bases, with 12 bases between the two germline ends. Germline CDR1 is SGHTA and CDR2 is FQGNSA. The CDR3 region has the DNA TGTGCCAGCAGCTTATTAATGGGGGCGGAGACCCAGTACTTC. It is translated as CASSLLMGAETQYF.

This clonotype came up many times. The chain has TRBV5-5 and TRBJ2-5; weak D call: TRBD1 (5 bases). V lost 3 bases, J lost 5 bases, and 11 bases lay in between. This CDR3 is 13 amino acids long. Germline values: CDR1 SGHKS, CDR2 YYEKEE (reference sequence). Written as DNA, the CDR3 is TGTGCCAGCAGCTACAGGCAAACGGAGACCCAGTACTTC. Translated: CASSYRQTETQYF.

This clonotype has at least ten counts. This chain's CDR3 is CASRPGGQGVRGPETQYF. In DNA, the CDR3 is TGTGCCAGCAGGCCCGGGGGGCAGGGGGTACGGGGGCCAGAGACCCAGTACTTC. This chain connects TRBV25-1 to TRBJ2-5; perhaps D is TRBD1 or TRBD2 (7 bases each). V lost 6 bases and J lost 4, with 27 bases in between. Germline CDR1 is MGHDK and CDR2 is SYGVNS. The CDR3 has 18 amino acids.

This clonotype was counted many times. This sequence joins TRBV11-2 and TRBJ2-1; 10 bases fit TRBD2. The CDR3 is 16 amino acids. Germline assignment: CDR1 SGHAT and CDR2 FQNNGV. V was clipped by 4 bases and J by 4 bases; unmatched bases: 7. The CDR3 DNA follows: TGTGCCAGCAGCTCTAGATCTAGCGGGAGTTACAATGAGCAGTTCTTC. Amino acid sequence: CASSSRSSGSYNEQFF. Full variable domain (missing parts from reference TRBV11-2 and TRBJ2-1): EAGVAQSPRYKIIEKRQSVAFWCNPISGHATLYWYQQILGQGPKLLIQFQNNGVVDDSQLPKDRFSAERLKGVDSTLKIQPAKLEDSAVYLCASSSRSSGSYNEQFFGPGTRLTVL.

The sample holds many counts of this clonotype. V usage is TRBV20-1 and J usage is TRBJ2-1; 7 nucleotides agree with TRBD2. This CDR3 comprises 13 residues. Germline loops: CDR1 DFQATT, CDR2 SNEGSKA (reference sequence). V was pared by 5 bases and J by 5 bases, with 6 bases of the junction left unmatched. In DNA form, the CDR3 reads TGCAGTGCTCGGCTAGCGGCTCACAATGAGCAGTTCTTC. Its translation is CSARLAAHNEQFF.

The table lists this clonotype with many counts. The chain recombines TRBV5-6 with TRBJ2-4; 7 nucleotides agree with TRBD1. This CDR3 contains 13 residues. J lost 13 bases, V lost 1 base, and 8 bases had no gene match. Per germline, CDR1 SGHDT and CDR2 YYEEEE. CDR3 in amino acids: CASSLSRKGAQYF. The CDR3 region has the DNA TGTGCCAGCAGCTTGTCTAGGAAGGGGGCACAGTACTTC.